A single sample is the source of the 20 T cell receptor beta chains below, sequenced in a study of OX40 agonist ivuxolimab in advanced cancers. Sequencing used immunoSEQ multiplex PCR; TCRdb keeps in-frame clones, though not all of them. The sample yields tens of thousands of clones, 80% to 85% seen once. The sequencing used CD4+ or CD8+ T cells sorted from blood, collected in a trial of the OX40 agonist ivuxolimab. The source of these receptors is an adult with an advanced solid tumor such as melanoma, head and neck, liver or kidney cancer.

This clone was seen only once. This chain uses TRBV2 with TRBJ2-2; D uncertain. CDR1 is SNHLY and CDR2 is FYNNEI in the germline V gene. Trimming removed 6 bases from V and 6 bases from J, with 11 bases in between. The CDR3 runs 13 residues. The CDR3 reads CASSPSWSGELFF. Written as DNA, the CDR3 is TGTGCCAGCAGCCCAAGTTGGTCCGGGGAGCTGTTTTTT.

The chain carries TRBV7-3 and TRBJ2-7; no clear D gene. Between the trimmed V and J ends, which lost 5 bases and 2 bases, there was a span of 10 bases. Germline V lookup: CDR1 SGHTA, CDR2 FQGTGA. The CDR3 loop spans 13 amino acids. The CDR3 sequence: CASSPVPAYEQYF. The CDR3 DNA sequence: TGTGCCAGCAGCCCTGTGCCAGCCTACGAGCAGTACTTC. The whole variable domain, filled in from reference TRBV7-3 and TRBJ2-7, reads GAGVSQTPSNKVTEKGKYVELRCDPISGHTALYWYRQSLGQGPEFLIYFQGTGAADDSGLPNDRFFAVRPEGSVSTLKIQRTERGDSAVYLCASSPVPAYEQYFGPGTRLTVT.

In this sample, this clone turned up once. The rearrangement joins TRBV13 to TRBJ2-5; D remains ambiguous. Germline V gives CDR1 PRHDT, CDR2 FYEKMQ (reference sequence). The V gene lost 3 bases and the J gene lost 3 bases, with 14 bases spanning the gap. The CDR3 runs 15 residues. The CDR3 loop is CASSLSGSLEETQYF. CDR3 DNA: TGTGCCAGCAGCTTGTCTGGGTCTTTAGAAGAGACCCAGTACTTC.

The rearrangement uses TRBV28 and TRBJ2-5; 9 bases line up with TRBD1. J lost 4 bases, V lost 7 bases, and 4 bases had no gene match. Germline V lookup: CDR1 MDHEN, CDR2 SYDVKM. This CDR3 has 13 residues. CDR3 in amino acids: CASIQDRGETQYF. In nucleotides, the CDR3 is TGTGCCAGCATCCAGGACAGGGGAGAGACCCAGTACTTC.

This chain links TRBV7-8 with TRBJ2-5, with D unresolved. There are 15 residues in the CDR3. Germline V gives CDR1 SGHVS, CDR2 FQNEAQ. The V end lost 1 base, the J end lost 2 bases, and 11 bases lay between the germline ends. This CDR3 is CASSLVADLQETQYF. CDR3 bases: TGTGCCAGCAGCTTAGTGGCAGACCTTCAAGAGACCCAGTACTTC.

This chain connects TRBV14 to TRBJ1-6, with D tentatively TRBD1 (5 bases). The CDR3 loop spans 13 amino acids. V was trimmed by 1 base and J by 9 bases, leaving 7 bases between them. Germline assignment: CDR1 SGHDN and CDR2 FVKESK. CDR3 nucleotide sequence: TGTGCCAGCAGCCAAGCAAGGGGTTCACCCCTCCACTTT. It specifies CASSQARGSPLHF.

The sample holds a few counts of this clone. This chain uses TRBV21-1 with TRBJ1-5; no DNA check was done on the table's D call, TRBD1. TRBV21-1 is termed a pseudogene. This CDR3 comprises 13 residues. This chain's CDR3 is CARPAQGFQPQHF. In DNA form, the CDR3 reads TGTGCCAGGCCCGCGCAGGGTTTTCAGCCCCAGCATTTT.

The chain links TRBV5-1 to TRBJ1-1, with D unclear. Per germline, CDR1 SGHRS and CDR2 YFSETQ. Trimming shortened V by 3 bases and J by 0 bases, and 12 bases separated the two germline ends. The CDR3 consists of 15 residues. CDR3 in DNA: TGCGCCAGCAGCTCTACAGCCTCCCTGAACACTGAAGCTTTCTTT. Its protein is CASSSTASLNTEAFF.

The V gene is TRBV13, the J gene TRBJ2-1; 11 bases align to TRBD2. CDR3 length: 17 residues. Germline CDR1 PRHDT, CDR2 FYEKMQ (reference sequence). J was trimmed by 3 bases and V by 5 bases; bases with no gene match: 9. The CDR3 region is CASSPRSGTSGYNEQFF. The CDR3 DNA reads TGTGCCAGCAGCCCGAGATCCGGGACTAGCGGCTACAATGAGCAGTTCTTC.

V usage is TRBV7-2 and J usage is TRBJ2-3; TRBD2 matches at 10 bases. Germline V gives CDR1 SGHTA, CDR2 FQGNSA. This CDR3 comprises 18 residues. J was trimmed by 5 bases and V by 5 bases; bases with no gene match: 16. The CDR3 region is CASSRQAHLAGAGDTQYF. The CDR3 bases are TGTGCCAGCAGCAGACAAGCGCACCTAGCGGGGGCGGGAGATACGCAGTATTTT.

The chain recombines TRBV18 with TRBJ2-5; maybe TRBD2 (6 bases). Germline CDR1 is KGHSH and CDR2 is LQKENI. This CDR3 is 14 amino acids long. Trimming cost V 1 base and J 5 bases, with 11 bases left between them. CDR3 nucleotides: TGTGCCAGCTCACCACGCCGCGGGATTGAGACCCAGTACTTC. Amino acid sequence: CASSPRRGIETQYF.

The chain combines TRBV29-1 with TRBJ1-3; D is ambiguous. The length of the CDR3 is 15 residues. V was clipped by 1 base and J by 0 bases, with 10 bases between them. Germline V CDR1 and CDR2: SQVTM, ANQGSEA. CDR3 sequence reads: CSVEAVLNSGNTIYF. CDR3 in DNA: TGCAGCGTTGAAGCCGTTCTCAACTCTGGAAACACCATATATTTT.

The chain couples TRBV25-1 to TRBJ2-5, with TRBD2 as a possible D gene (6 bases). The CDR3 has 15 residues. The ends were cut back, 6 bases at V and 3 bases at J, with 17 bases in the middle. Germline values: CDR1 MGHDK, CDR2 SYGVNS. CDR3 in amino acids: CASSPPEGLKETQYF. The DNA for the CDR3 is TGTGCCAGCAGCCCTCCGGAGGGGCTGAAAGAGACCCAGTACTTC.

This clone showed up just once. The V gene is TRBV6-1, the J gene TRBJ2-7; 8 bases fit TRBD1. The CDR3 runs to 15 residues. Germline assignment: CDR1 MNHNS and CDR2 SASEGT. J was trimmed by 3 bases and V by 11 bases; bases with no gene match: 15. DNA of the CDR3: TGTGCCTCGGCATATGAGCAGGGGGCGAGCTACGAGCAGTACTTC. Protein product: CASAYEQGASYEQYF.

This chain connects TRBV28 to TRBJ2-7; 7 bases fit TRBD1. The CDR3 runs 17 residues. CDR1 is MDHEN, CDR2 SYDVKM, per germline. V lost 2 bases, J lost 3 bases, and 13 bases stayed unmatched. The CDR3 loop is CASSLATGWRRYYEQYF. The CDR3 DNA follows: TGTGCCAGCAGTTTAGCGACAGGGTGGAGGAGATACTACGAGCAGTACTTC.

The CDR3 loop is CASSSSGRAYNEQFF. CDR3 coding DNA: TGTGCCAGCAGCTCCAGCGGGAGGGCCTACAATGAGCAGTTCTTC. The chain carries TRBV7-3 and TRBJ2-1; 10 nucleotides agree with TRBD2. V gave up 4 bases and J gave up 2 bases; unmatched junction bases: 2. This CDR3 is built from 15 residues. Germline CDR1 is SGHTA and CDR2 is FQGTGA.

The chain is built from TRBV27 and TRBJ2-3, with TRBD1 identical over 7 bases. J gave up 0 bases and V 2 bases, and 2 bases lay outside the gene matches. There are 15 residues in the CDR3. Germline V gene data show CDR1 as MNHEY and CDR2 as SMNVEV (reference sequence). Written as DNA, the CDR3 is TGTGCCAGCAGTTTAGGGACAGTCAGCACAGATACGCAGTATTTT. It translates to CASSLGTVSTDTQYF.

The chain links TRBV7-9 to TRBJ2-7; 10 bases agree with TRBD1. V gave up 7 bases and J gave up 4 bases; unmatched junction bases: 4. CDR3 length equals 13 residues. Germline CDR1 and CDR2: SEHNR and FQNEAQ (reference sequence). The CDR3 region is CASTRQGAYEQYF. The CDR3 DNA reads as TGTGCCAGCACCCGACAGGGGGCATACGAGCAGTACTTC. Full variable domain (rest looked up from reference TRBV7-9 and TRBJ2-7): DTGVSQNPRHKITKRGQNVTFRCDPISEHNRLYWYRQTLGQGPEFLTYFQNEAQLEKSRLLSDRFSAERPKGSFSTLEIQRTEQGDSAMYLCASTRQGAYEQYFGPGTRLTVT.

The V call is TRBV4-1, the J call TRBJ1-5; D is possibly TRBD1 (6 bases). This CDR3 has 14 amino acids. Trimming stripped 3 bases from V and 5 bases from J, with 11 bases between. The germline gives CDR1 MGHRA, CDR2 YSYEKL. CDR3 bases: TGCGCCAGCAGCCACCGGGGGGCCGATCAGCCCCAGCATTTT. It yields the protein CASSHRGADQPQHF.

This clone was counted a single time. This chain links TRBV6-1 with TRBJ2-7; D unresolved. Germline CDR1 MNHNS, CDR2 SASEGT. The CDR3 runs to 14 residues. V lost 5 bases, J lost 0 bases, and 11 bases lay in between. This chain's CDR3 is CASSRNEDSYEQYF. The CDR3 nucleotides are TGTGCCAGCAGTAGGAATGAGGACTCCTACGAGCAGTACTTC.